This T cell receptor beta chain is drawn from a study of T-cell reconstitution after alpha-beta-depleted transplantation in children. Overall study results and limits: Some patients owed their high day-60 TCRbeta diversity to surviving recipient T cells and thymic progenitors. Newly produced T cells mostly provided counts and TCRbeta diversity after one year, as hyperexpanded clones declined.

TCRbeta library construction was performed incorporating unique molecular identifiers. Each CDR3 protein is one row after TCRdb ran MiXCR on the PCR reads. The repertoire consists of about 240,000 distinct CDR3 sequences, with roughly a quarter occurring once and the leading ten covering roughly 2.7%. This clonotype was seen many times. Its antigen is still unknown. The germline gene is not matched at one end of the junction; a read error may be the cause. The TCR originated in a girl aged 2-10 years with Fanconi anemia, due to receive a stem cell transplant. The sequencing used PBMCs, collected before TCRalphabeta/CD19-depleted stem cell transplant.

The CDR3, as DNA: TGCAGTGTTAGAGGAGGGGTCGGCAGGTCGAAATCTGGAAACACCATATATTTT. Translation: CSVRGGVGRSKSGNTIYF. The rearrangement joins TRBV20-1 to TRBJ1-3; D may be TRBD1 (5 bases). Germline CDR1 is DFQATT and CDR2 is SNEGSKA (reference sequence). The CDR3 consists of 18 residues.